This T cell receptor beta chain was recovered during a study of cytomegalovirus exposure and HLA in healthy donors. CDR1 is SGHRS and CDR2 is YFSETQ in the germline V gene. V was shortened by 4 bases and J by 6 bases, with 13 bases between the two germline ends. The CDR3 extends over 14 amino acids. PCR employed 60 Vbeta and 13 Jbeta primers. TCRdb keeps only in-frame clones here, not all; method: immunoSEQ multiplex PCR. The table lists 150,000 to 200,000 clones, approximately 80% of them singletons. This receptor was obtained from a man aged 18-30 years in good health and CMV-seropositive. Sequencing was done on a sample of PBMCs. This chain joins TRBV5-1 and TRBJ2-2; no reliable D call. DNA of the CDR3: TGCGCCAGCAGCCGATCCCTGAGCCCCGGGGAGCTGTTTTTT. Translation: CASSRSLSPGELFF.